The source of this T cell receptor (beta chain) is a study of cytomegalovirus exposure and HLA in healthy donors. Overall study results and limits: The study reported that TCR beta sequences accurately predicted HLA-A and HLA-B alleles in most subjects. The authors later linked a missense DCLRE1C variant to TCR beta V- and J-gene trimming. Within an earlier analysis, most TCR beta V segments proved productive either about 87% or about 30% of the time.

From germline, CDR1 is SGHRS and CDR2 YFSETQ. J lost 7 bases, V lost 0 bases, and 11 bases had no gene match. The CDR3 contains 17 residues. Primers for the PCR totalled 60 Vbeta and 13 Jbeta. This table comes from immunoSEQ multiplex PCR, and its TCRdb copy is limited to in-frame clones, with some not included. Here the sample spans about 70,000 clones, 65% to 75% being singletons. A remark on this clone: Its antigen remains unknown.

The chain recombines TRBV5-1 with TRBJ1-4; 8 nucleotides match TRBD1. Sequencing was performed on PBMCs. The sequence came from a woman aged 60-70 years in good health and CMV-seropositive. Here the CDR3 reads CASSLGSRGRISEKLFF. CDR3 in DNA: TGCGCCAGCAGCTTGGGATCCAGGGGGCGTATAAGTGAAAAACTGTTTTTT.